This TCR beta chain emerged from a study of T cell changes during pregnancy in multiple sclerosis. Germline V gives CDR1 MRHNA, CDR2 SNTAGT. This CDR3 region has 14 residues. Between the trimmed V and J ends, which lost 5 bases and 0 bases, there was a span of 9 bases. Sequencing used immunoSEQ multiplex PCR; TCRdb keeps in-frame clones, though not all of them. The sample includes tens of thousands of clones, around nine tenths seen only once; the top ten take roughly 0.21%. The TCR sequence derives from a female donor with multiple sclerosis, enrolled in a pregnancy study. The J gene is TRBJ2-3, the V gene TRBV6-4; D unresolved. The starting material was CD4+ T cells from peripheral blood mononuclear cells, obtained before pregnancy. The CDR3 DNA reads as TGTGCCAGCAGTCGGTCCCCTAGCACAGATACGCAGTATTTT. Encoded protein: CASSRSPSTDTQYF.